The 16 T cell receptor beta chains in this list originate from one sample, sequenced in a study of blood T cell repertoires in COVID-19. Generated by immunoSEQ multiplex PCR, the TCRdb table keeps only in-frame clones and is missing some. The sample holds 250,000 to 350,000 clones, around 90% seen once. Sequenced input: PBMCs or T cells enriched from blood (not recorded which). The receptor set was obtained from a woman aged 25 to 39 who had recovered from COVID-19.

The chain links TRBV5-1 to TRBJ1-3; weak D call: TRBD1 (6 bases). Trimming took off 1 base at V and 2 bases at J, with 7 bases between the two ends. CDR1 is SGHRS and CDR2 is YFSETQ in the germline V gene. The CDR3 loop spans 14 amino acids. DNA for the CDR3: TGCGCCAGCAGCTTGACAGGGACTGGAAACACCATATATTTT. Encoded protein: CASSLTGTGNTIYF.

This chain connects TRBV7-2 to TRBJ2-7; 7 bases fit TRBD1. The CDR3 covers 13 residues. V was pared by 5 bases and J by 2 bases, with 3 bases of the junction left unmatched. CDR1 and CDR2 from the germline V gene are SGHTA and FQGNSA. The CDR3 DNA reads as TGTGCCAGCAGCGGGGACAGTCCCTACGAGCAGTACTTC. Amino acid sequence: CASSGDSPYEQYF.

This clone came up once. The V gene is TRBV27, the J gene TRBJ2-1, with TRBD2 matching 15 bases. The CDR3 has 18 residues. The trim removed 3 bases at V and 5 bases at J, leaving 8 bases unmatched. CDR1 is MNHEY, CDR2 SMNVEV, per germline (reference sequence). For the CDR3, the DNA is TGTGCCAGCAGTTTGGGACTAGCGGGAGGACCGGCCCACAATGAGCAGTTCTTC. It codes for CASSLGLAGGPAHNEQFF.

The chain combines TRBV11-2 with TRBJ1-1; D is possibly TRBD1 (5 bases). Trimming removed 6 bases at V and 0 bases at J, with 14 bases between. The CDR3 extends over 15 amino acids. CDR1 is SGHAT, CDR2 FQNNGV, per germline. CDR3 nucleotide sequence: TGTGCCAGCAGGACCTTAGGGACTGTGAACACTGAAGCTTTCTTT. It encodes CASRTLGTVNTEAFF.

V gene TRBV30 combines with J gene TRBJ1-2; unclear D gene. Trimming stripped 2 bases from V and 2 bases from J, with 6 bases between. This CDR3 is built from 12 residues. In germline, CDR1 is GTSNPN, CDR2 SVGIG (reference sequence). Written as DNA, the CDR3 is TGTGCCTGGAGTACACAGAACTATGGCTACACCTTC. This encodes CAWSTQNYGYTF.

Only one count was recorded for this clone. The chain links TRBV27 to TRBJ2-7, with D possibly TRBD1 on 5 matching bases. V lost 7 bases and J 3 bases, leaving 19 bases between the germline ends. This CDR3 is 15 amino acids long. CDR1 is MNHEY, CDR2 SMNVEV, per germline (reference sequence). CDR3 sequence: CASTRKFQGDYEQYF. CDR3 nucleotides: TGTGCCAGCACCAGAAAATTTCAGGGCGACTACGAGCAGTACTTC.

The CDR3 spells CASSIEWYGAQHF. For the CDR3, the DNA is TGTGCCAGTAGTATAGAATGGTACGGAGCCCAGCATTTT. The rearrangement uses TRBV19 and TRBJ1-5; D ambiguous. The V and J ends lost 0 bases and 11 bases respectively, with 11 bases between them. The CDR3 sequence is 13 residues long. Germline V CDR1 and CDR2: LNHDA, SQIVND (reference sequence).

This clone showed up just a few times. V gene TRBV9 combines with J gene TRBJ1-2; TRBD1 matches 11 bases. With V trimmed by 4 bases and J by 8 bases, 13 bases remained unmatched. Germline V gives CDR1 SGDLS, CDR2 YYNGEE. CDR3 length equals 16 residues. The chain's CDR3 is CASSIRGTGGSEGYTF. The CDR3 bases are TGTGCCAGCAGCATTCGAGGGACAGGGGGTTCGGAAGGCTACACCTTC.

This clone was seen a few times. The V and J genes are TRBV5-1 and TRBJ1-5; 10 nucleotides line up with TRBD1. V lost 4 bases, J lost 6 bases, and 7 bases stayed unmatched. Germline V gene lookup returns CDR1 SGHRS and CDR2 YFSETQ. The CDR3 covers 15 residues. The CDR3 region is CASSRGTGAGQPQHF. The CDR3 nucleotides are TGCGCCAGCAGCCGCGGGACAGGGGCGGGTCAGCCCCAGCATTTT.

This chain uses TRBV5-1 with TRBJ1-2; 8 nucleotides align to TRBD1. In germline, CDR1 is SGHRS, CDR2 YFSETQ. The CDR3 spans 14 residues. Losses at the gene ends were 5 bases for V and 3 bases for J; bases not matched to a gene: 6. CDR3 sequence reads: CASRMTGVDYGYTF. DNA for the CDR3: TGCGCCAGCAGGATGACAGGGGTTGACTATGGCTACACCTTC.

The chain couples TRBV5-1 to TRBJ2-5; 9 bases agree with TRBD1. The germline V gene encodes CDR1 SGHRS and CDR2 YFSETQ. After removal of 4 bases from V and 4 bases from J, the junction contained 17 bases not matched to a gene. This CDR3 has 18 residues. CDR3 sequence: CASSLHVPGQGSPETQYF. The CDR3, as DNA: TGCGCCAGCAGCCTGCACGTCCCGGGACAGGGTAGTCCAGAGACCCAGTACTTC.

This chain uses TRBV28 with TRBJ2-7; possible D gene TRBD2, 5 bases. V dropped 1 base and J dropped 5 bases, with 9 bases sitting between them. Germline CDR1 and CDR2: MDHEN and SYDVKM. This CDR3 spans 13 amino acids. The CDR3 region has the DNA TGTGCCAGCAGTTTATTCGAGGGCGACGAGCAGTACTTC. This sequence encodes CASSLFEGDEQYF.

CDR3 sequence reads: CASSQYSLREIQETQYF. In DNA, the CDR3 is TGTGCCAGCAGCCAATACAGCCTGAGGGAAATACAAGAGACCCAGTACTTC. The V gene is TRBV28, the J gene TRBJ2-5; D possibly corresponds to TRBD2 (5 bases). Germline V lookup: CDR1 MDHEN, CDR2 SYDVKM. Trimming took 6 bases from V and 2 from J, leaving 22 bases between them. The CDR3 has 17 residues.

J is TRBJ1-3 and V is TRBV6-5; 8 nucleotides match TRBD1. The CDR3 has 14 amino acids. V lost 5 bases, J lost 3 bases, and 3 bases stayed unmatched. Looked up from germline, CDR1 is MNHEY and CDR2 is SVGAGI. In DNA form, the CDR3 reads TGTGCCAGCAGTCCTGGGACAGGTGGAAACACCATATATTTT. It specifies CASSPGTGGNTIYF.

The J gene is TRBJ1-2, the V gene TRBV7-2; D might be TRBD1 (5 bases). The CDR3 has 15 residues. Germline CDR1 reads SGHTA; CDR2 reads FQGNSA. Trimming took 4 bases from V and 4 from J, leaving 16 bases between them. CDR3 nucleotides: TGTGCCAGCAGCTACGGGGGGGGGACGGTCTATGGCTACACCTTC. Protein sequence: CASSYGGGTVYGYTF.

The chain joins TRBV5-4 to TRBJ1-2, with D possibly TRBD1 on 5 matching bases. The CDR3 length is 17 residues. Trimming pared 4 bases from V and 4 bases from J, leaving 23 bases between. Germline CDR1 reads SGHNT; CDR2 reads YYREEE (reference sequence). CDR3 sequence reads: CASSLGTVDRRLYGYTF. DNA of the CDR3: TGTGCCAGCAGCCTTGGAACCGTCGACAGAAGACTCTATGGCTACACCTTC. The full variable domain, its missing parts supplied by reference TRBV5-4 and TRBJ1-2, is ETGVTQSPTHLIKTRGQQVTLRCSSQSGHNTVSWYQQALGQGPQFIFQYYREEENGRGNFPPRFSGLQFPNYSSELNVNALELDDSALYLCASSLGTVDRRLYGYTFGSGTRLTVV.